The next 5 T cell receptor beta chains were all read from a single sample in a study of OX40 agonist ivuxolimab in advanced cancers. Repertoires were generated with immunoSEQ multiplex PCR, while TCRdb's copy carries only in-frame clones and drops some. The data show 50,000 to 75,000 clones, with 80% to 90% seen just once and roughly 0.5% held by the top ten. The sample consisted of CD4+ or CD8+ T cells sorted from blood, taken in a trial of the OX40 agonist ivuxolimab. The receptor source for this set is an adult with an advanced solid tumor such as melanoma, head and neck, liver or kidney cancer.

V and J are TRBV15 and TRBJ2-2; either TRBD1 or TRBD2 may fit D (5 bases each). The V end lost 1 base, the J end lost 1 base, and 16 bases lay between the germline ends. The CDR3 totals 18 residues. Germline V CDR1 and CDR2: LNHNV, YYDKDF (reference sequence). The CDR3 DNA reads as TGTGCCACCAGCAGAGTGCCTGGGGGTTCCCTGAACACCGGGGAGCTGTTTTTT. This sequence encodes CATSRVPGGSLNTGELFF.

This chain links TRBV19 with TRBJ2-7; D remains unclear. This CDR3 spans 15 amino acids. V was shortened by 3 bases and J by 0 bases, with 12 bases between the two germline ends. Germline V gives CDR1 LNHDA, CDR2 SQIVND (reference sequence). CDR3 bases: TGTGCCAGTAGTATGTTCTCCACCTACTCCTACGAGCAGTACTTC. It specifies CASSMFSTYSYEQYF.

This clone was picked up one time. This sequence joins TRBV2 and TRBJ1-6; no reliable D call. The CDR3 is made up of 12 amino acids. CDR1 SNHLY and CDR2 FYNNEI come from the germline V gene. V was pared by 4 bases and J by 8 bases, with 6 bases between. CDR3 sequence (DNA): TGTGCCAGCAGTGGCCCAGATTCACCCCTCCACTTT. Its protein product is CASSGPDSPLHF.

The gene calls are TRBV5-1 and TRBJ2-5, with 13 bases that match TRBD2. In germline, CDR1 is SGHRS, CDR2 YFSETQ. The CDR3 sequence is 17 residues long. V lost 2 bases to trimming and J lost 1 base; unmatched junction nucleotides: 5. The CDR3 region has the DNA TGCGCCAGCAGCTTCACTAGCGGGGGGGTCCCCCAAGAGACCCAGTACTTC. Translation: CASSFTSGGVPQETQYF.

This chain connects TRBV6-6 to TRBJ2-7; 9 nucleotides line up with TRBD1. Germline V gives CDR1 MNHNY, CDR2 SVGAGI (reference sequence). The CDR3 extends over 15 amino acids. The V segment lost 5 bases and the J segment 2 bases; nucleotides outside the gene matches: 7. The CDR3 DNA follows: TGTGCCAGCAGTACGCGTAGGGACAGGGCCTACGAGCAGTACTTC. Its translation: CASSTRRDRAYEQYF.